Below are 32 T cell receptor beta chains sequenced from a single sample in a study of T-cell memory formation after mild COVID-19. TCRdb reprocessed the 5' RACE reads via MiXCR and lists one record per CDR3 protein. The table records 150,000 to 200,000 distinct CDR3 sequences, roughly 31% of them present only once. Sequencing input: PBMCs or a T cell subset sorted from them (not recorded which). These receptors originate from an adult woman who had mild COVID-19 (a few samples of this study predate the infection). Cell type and time point are not known.

The chain is built from TRBV19 and TRBJ1-5; D uncertain. Germline-derived CDR1 and CDR2 are LNHDA and SQIVND (reference sequence). Trimming shortened V by 6 bases and J by 0 bases, and 3 bases separated the two germline ends. There are 12 residues in the CDR3. The CDR3 nucleotides read TGTGCCAGTAGGAATAGCAATCAGCCCCAGCATTTT. Translation: CASRNSNQPQHF.

The V and J genes are TRBV12-3 or TRBV12-4 and TRBJ2-7, with D hard to call. Trimming stripped 1 base from V and 2 bases from J, with 12 bases between. This CDR3 is 15 amino acids long. The CDR3 here is CASSLEGTVPYEQYF. DNA of the CDR3: TGTGCCAGCAGTTTAGAGGGTACGGTTCCCTACGAGCAGTACTTC.

This clonotype was seen only a few times. The chain links TRBV11-2 to TRBJ2-5; D possibly corresponds to TRBD2 (5 bases). Trimming shortened V by 4 bases and J by 5 bases, and 14 bases separated the two germline ends. The CDR3 is made up of 14 amino acids. The germline V gene encodes CDR1 SGHAT and CDR2 FQNNGV. In DNA, the CDR3 is TGTGCCAGCAGCTCGGTTACGGGGTGGGAGACCCAGTACTTC. Translated: CASSSVTGWETQYF.

The CDR3 sequence: CASSLEVASGGQETQYF. CDR3 nucleotide sequence: TGTGCCAGCAGCTTGGAAGTGGCTAGCGGGGGGCAAGAGACCCAGTACTTC. The rearrangement uses TRBV5-5 and TRBJ2-5, with 11 nucleotides matching TRBD2. The CDR3 is 17 residues long. V shed 0 bases, J shed 2 bases, and the junction held 6 bases outside the gene matches. Germline assignment: CDR1 SGHKS and CDR2 YYEKEE (reference sequence).

This sequence joins TRBV21-1 and TRBJ2-7; the table's D call of TRBD1 was not tested on the DNA. TRBV21-1 is described as a pseudogene. This CDR3 is 17 amino acids long. As DNA, the CDR3 is TGTGCCAGCAGCGCCCCAGTGGTTGGGTCGACAACCTACGAGCAGTACTTC. Translated: CASSAPVVGSTTYEQYF.

The V gene is TRBV4-2, the J gene TRBJ2-1, with 8 bases fitting TRBD1. Germline V gives CDR1 LGHNA, CDR2 YNFKEQ. Trimming removed 3 bases from V and 9 bases from J; junction bases left unmatched: 7. This CDR3 contains 14 residues. The CDR3 DNA reads as TGTGCCAGCAGCCAGACAGGGGCTTCTGGTGAGCAGTTCTTC. As protein: CASSQTGASGEQFF.

In its sample, this clonotype was seen a few times. The CDR3 loop is CASSTGQGQGDTQYF. In DNA form, the CDR3 reads TGCGCCAGCAGCACGGGACAGGGGCAGGGAGATACGCAGTATTTT. The chain couples TRBV5-1 to TRBJ2-3, with 10 bases fitting TRBD1. Germline values: CDR1 SGHRS, CDR2 YFSETQ. V was pared by 4 bases and J by 5 bases, with 7 bases of the junction left unmatched. The CDR3 is 15 residues long.

This clonotype has just a few counts. V and J are TRBV9 and TRBJ1-6; D not resolved. The CDR3 spans 14 residues. Between the trimmed V and J ends, which lost 2 bases and 7 bases, there was a span of 10 bases. Germline loops: CDR1 SGDLS, CDR2 YYNGEE. Written as DNA, the CDR3 is TGTGCCAGCAGCGTGGACGGGGTCAATTCACCCCTCCACTTT. Its translation is CASSVDGVNSPLHF.

The V call is TRBV29-1, the J call TRBJ2-7; TRBD1 matches 10 bases. CDR3 size: 12 residues. J was trimmed by 6 bases and V by 8 bases; bases with no gene match: 7. The germline CDR1 and CDR2 sequences are SQVTM and ANQGSEA. The DNA for the CDR3 is TGCAGCATCACGGGACAGGGGTTCGAGCAGTACTTC. Its translation is CSITGQGFEQYF.

This clonotype has more than one count but fewer than ten. The chain has TRBV7-9 and TRBJ2-1; 11 bases line up with TRBD2. Germline values: CDR1 SEHNR, CDR2 FQNEAQ (reference sequence). The CDR3 runs 15 residues. Trimming removed 4 bases from V and 4 bases from J; junction bases left unmatched: 3. The CDR3 DNA reads TGTGCCAGCAGCTACATAGCGGGAGGGTACAATGAGCAGTTCTTC. Protein product: CASSYIAGGYNEQFF.

The chain combines TRBV7-9 with TRBJ1-2; D remains unclear. The germline V gene has CDR1 SEHNR and CDR2 FQNEAQ (reference sequence). CDR3 length: 12 residues. V was shortened by 8 bases and J by 1 base, with 8 bases between the two germline ends. CDR3 in DNA: TGTGCCAGCTCAGTCAGTAACTATGGCTACACCTTC. Translation gives CASSVSNYGYTF.

The CDR3 coding sequence is TGTGCCAGCAGTGACTCGTCAGACCCTTGGTACGAGCAGTACTTC. Translated: CASSDSSDPWYEQYF. This sequence joins TRBV6-4 and TRBJ2-7; D gene uncertain. With 0 bases removed from V and 4 bases from J, the gap between germline ends came to 13 bases. From germline, CDR1 is MRHNA and CDR2 SNTAGT. CDR3 length: 15 amino acids.

The chain carries TRBV13 and TRBJ2-2, with TRBD1 identical over 10 bases. CDR3 length equals 16 residues. V lost 0 bases and J lost 6; bases outside the gene matches: 4. In germline, CDR1 is PRHDT, CDR2 FYEKMQ (reference sequence). CDR3 in amino acids: CASSLGHGQGAGELFF. The DNA of the CDR3 is TGTGCCAGCAGCTTAGGCCATGGACAGGGGGCCGGGGAGCTGTTTTTT.

There are a few counts of this clonotype. The genes are TRBV3-1 and TRBJ2-7; D is possibly TRBD2 (6 bases). The V and J ends lost 5 bases and 6 bases respectively, with 17 bases between them. From germline, CDR1 is LGHDT and CDR2 YNNKEL (reference sequence). The CDR3 is 14 amino acids. CDR3 amino acids: CASSFGTGGGEQYF. The CDR3 DNA is TGTGCCAGCAGCTTCGGGACCGGGGGTGGCGAGCAGTACTTC.

This clonotype came up once. The genes are TRBV5-1 and TRBJ1-6, with D unclear. The CDR3 runs to 16 residues. V dropped 4 bases and J dropped 6 bases, with 17 bases sitting between them. Germline CDR1 is SGHRS and CDR2 is YFSETQ. In DNA, the CDR3 is TGCGCCAGCAGCCTACAAGTCAGCCGTGGTAATTCACCCCTCCACTTT. It is translated as CASSLQVSRGNSPLHF.

This clonotype was detected a few times. The rearrangement joins TRBV7-3 to TRBJ2-3, with 11 bases identical to TRBD2. The CDR3 length is 16 residues. Germline lookup yields CDR1 SGHTA and CDR2 FQGTGA. Trimming at V came to 5 bases and at J to 1 base, leaving 5 bases not matched to a gene. CDR3 amino acids: CASSPILAGGTDTQYF. Written as DNA, the CDR3 is TGTGCCAGCAGCCCAATACTAGCGGGAGGCACAGATACGCAGTATTTT.

CDR3 nucleotide sequence: TGTGCCAGCAGCACCGGGACAGGGTCTGCCAAAAACATTCAGTACTTC. Translating gives CASSTGTGSAKNIQYF. V and J are TRBV6-2 or TRBV6-3 and TRBJ2-4; 9 bases align to TRBD1. Germline CDR1 and CDR2: MNHEY and SVGEGT. CDR3 length: 16 amino acids. Germline trimming cut 6 bases from V and 1 base from J; bases unmatched to any gene: 7.

This chain links TRBV12-3 or TRBV12-4 with TRBJ1-1; D unclear. The CDR3 is 14 amino acids. The V end was cut by 7 bases, the J end by 4 bases, with 16 bases between. The CDR3 bases are TGTGCCAGCAACCTGGCGGGGTCGGGCACTGAAGCTTTCTTT. It specifies CASNLAGSGTEAFF.

This clonotype has only a few counts. This rearrangement joins TRBV7-2 to TRBJ2-3; 8 nucleotides align to TRBD2. This CDR3 is built from 16 residues. The trim removed 0 bases at V and 2 bases at J, leaving 4 bases unmatched. The germline CDR1 and CDR2 sequences are SGHTA and FQGNSA. In DNA form, the CDR3 reads TGTGCCAGCAGCTTAGCGCGGGGGGTAAACACAGATACGCAGTATTTT. Protein: CASSLARGVNTDTQYF. Full variable domain (rest looked up from reference TRBV7-2 and TRBJ2-3): GAGVSQSPSNKVTEKGKDVELRCDPISGHTALYWYRQSLGQGLEFLIYFQGNSAPDKSGLPSDRFSAERTGGSVSTLTIQRTQQEDSAVYLCASSLARGVNTDTQYFGPGTRLTVL.

This clonotype has a single count. The chain recombines TRBV5-6 with TRBJ2-7; D is unclear. V lost 6 bases and J lost 6, with 10 bases in between. Looked up from germline, CDR1 is SGHDT and CDR2 is YYEEEE. There are 11 residues in the CDR3. The CDR3 coding sequence is TGTGCCAGCACCCGAGCCCGCGAGCAGTACTTC. Its protein product is CASTRAREQYF.

This clonotype was observed a handful of times. This chain connects TRBV6-4 to TRBJ2-3; 8 bases are a match to TRBD1. The CDR3 extends over 16 amino acids. V was pared by 4 bases and J by 2 bases, with 8 bases of the junction left unmatched. CDR1 is MRHNA and CDR2 is SNTAGT in the germline V gene. In DNA, the CDR3 is TGTGCCAGCAGTGCCGCGGACAGGGATAACACAGATACGCAGTATTTT. Translated, it gives CASSAADRDNTDTQYF.

The chain uses TRBV24-1 and TRBJ2-1, with D possibly matching TRBD2 (5 bases). The CDR3 extends over 15 amino acids. The V gene lost 5 bases and the J gene lost 7 bases, with 17 bases spanning the gap. Germline V gives CDR1 KGHDR, CDR2 SFDVKD. The CDR3 DNA is TGTGCCACCAGTGCCCCCCGGGCCTCGGGAAATGAGCAGTTCTTC. It is translated as CATSAPRASGNEQFF.

V gene TRBV6-5 combines with J gene TRBJ2-7; D may be TRBD1 (6 bases). Trimming stripped 8 bases from V and 0 bases from J, with 11 bases between. The CDR3 is 13 amino acids. CDR1 and CDR2 from the germline V gene are MNHEY and SVGAGI. The CDR3 spells CASGQISSYEQYF. CDR3 nucleotide sequence: TGTGCCAGCGGACAGATTAGCTCCTACGAGCAGTACTTC.

The J gene is TRBJ1-5, the V gene TRBV6-2 or TRBV6-3; D is undetermined. V lost 6 bases and J lost 7, with 13 bases in between. In germline, CDR1 is MNHEY, CDR2 SVGEGT. This CDR3 has 13 residues. CDR3 coding DNA: TGTGCCAGCAGACCCGAGGGAAACCAGCCCCAGCATTTT. Encoded protein: CASRPEGNQPQHF.

The chain joins TRBV5-1 to TRBJ2-1, with 12 bases identical to TRBD2. V lost 4 bases, J lost 8 bases, and 7 bases stayed unmatched. The CDR3 spans 15 residues. Germline CDR1 SGHRS, CDR2 YFSETQ. CDR3 nucleotides: TGCGCCAGCAGCCTAGCGGGGGGGCCAATCCATGAGCAGTTCTTC. It translates to CASSLAGGPIHEQFF.

This clonotype has more than one count but fewer than ten. V is TRBV9 and J is TRBJ1-1; weak D call: TRBD1 (5 bases). Germline CDR1 SGDLS, CDR2 YYNGEE. With 4 bases removed from V and 0 bases from J, the gap between germline ends came to 10 bases. The CDR3 runs 14 residues. The CDR3 region is CASSTTGMNTEAFF. The CDR3 nucleotides are TGTGCCAGCAGCACTACAGGAATGAACACTGAAGCTTTCTTT.

This clonotype was picked up a small number of times. The J gene is TRBJ1-1, the V gene TRBV11-2; maybe TRBD1 (5 bases). In germline, CDR1 is SGHAT, CDR2 FQNNGV. This CDR3 is 13 amino acids long. Trimming took off 5 bases at V and 10 bases at J, with 17 bases between the two ends. CDR3 in amino acids: CASSPRGLERAFF. In DNA, the CDR3 is TGTGCCAGCAGCCCAAGGGGCCTGGAGCGAGCTTTCTTT.

V and J are TRBV29-1 and TRBJ2-1; 11 bases agree with TRBD1. V lost 7 bases, J lost 6 bases, and 11 bases stayed unmatched. The CDR3 contains 15 residues. The V gene's germline CDR1 is SQVTM and CDR2 ANQGSEA. CDR3 DNA: TGCAGCGCCCAACGAGGGGACAGGGGGGGCAATGAGCAGTTCTTC. It translates to CSAQRGDRGGNEQFF.

V and J are TRBV2 and TRBJ1-1; possibly TRBD1 for D (5 bases). V lost 7 bases and J 0 bases, leaving 15 bases between the germline ends. Germline V CDR1 and CDR2: SNHLY, FYNNEI. CDR3 size: 15 residues. DNA for the CDR3: TGTGCCAGCACCGACCCGGGACGCATGAACACTGAAGCTTTCTTT. As protein: CASTDPGRMNTEAFF. The full variable domain, with the rest looked up from reference TRBV2 and TRBJ1-1, is EPEVTQTPSHQVTQMGQEVILRCVPISNHLYFYWYRQILGQKVEFLVSFYNNEISEKSEIFDDQFSVERPDGSNFTLKIRSTKLEDSAMYFCASTDPGRMNTEAFFGQGTRLTVV.

This sequence joins TRBV5-1 and TRBJ2-1, with TRBD1 matching 9 bases. The CDR3 consists of 15 residues. The V gene end was trimmed by 0 bases and the J gene end by 7 bases; junction bases not matched to a gene: 5. Germline CDR1 reads SGHRS; CDR2 reads YFSETQ. CDR3 sequence (DNA): TGCGCCAGCAGCTTGGGGGACAGGGCAAGAAATGAGCAGTTCTTC. It encodes CASSLGDRARNEQFF.

V and J are TRBV27 and TRBJ2-3; TRBD1 might be the D (6 bases). The CDR3 contains 16 residues. CDR1 and CDR2 from the germline V gene are MNHEY and SMNVEV (reference sequence). Trimming removed 8 bases at V and 0 bases at J, with 18 bases between. The chain's CDR3 is CASQRTDRASTDTQYF. The CDR3, as DNA: TGTGCCAGCCAACGGACAGATCGGGCTAGCACAGATACGCAGTATTTT.

This clonotype was counted at least ten times. The V gene is TRBV27, the J gene TRBJ2-7; 11 bases fit TRBD2. Germline CDR1 is MNHEY and CDR2 is SMNVEV (reference sequence). V was pared by 4 bases and J by 3 bases, with 17 bases of the junction left unmatched. CDR3 size: 19 residues. The CDR3 sequence: CASSSNGLAGKVNVYEQYF. The CDR3 DNA reads TGTGCCAGCAGTTCGAACGGACTAGCGGGTAAGGTTAACGTCTACGAGCAGTACTTC.